This TCR beta chain was recovered during a study of CXCR3-negative and CXCR3-positive naive CD8 T cells. Points from the study as a whole: The study found comparably high diversity in both naive subsets and much lower diversity in memory CD8+ cells. Expression of CXCR3 was partially reduced after cryopreservation, and fresh PBMCs were used in most assays. TRB CDR3s of CXCR3-positive naive cells were more hydrophobic than those of CXCR3-negative naive cells. The naive subsets expressed comparable surface CD5, and the authors inferred TCR strength from TRB CDR3 properties.

In the case of this clonotype: Its antigen is unidentified.

Libraries were UMI-labeled 5' RACE TRB cDNA. From the 5' RACE reads, TCRdb lists one entry per CDR3 protein and no DNA. Here the sample table reports under 150,000 distinct CDR3 sequences. Per germline, CDR1 SGDLS and CDR2 YYNGEE. This CDR3 has 15 residues. This rearrangement joins TRBV9 to TRBJ1-3; TCRdb reports TRBD1, a call that lacks DNA to check it against. This sequence originates from a human donor in good health. Some clones in this sample may be carry-over from other donors' samples. Sequenced sample: naive CXCR3+ CD8+ T cells from blood. As to subset: CD45RO-CCR7+CD27+CD95- naive CD8+ T cells expressing CXCR3 (TNR3+). This chain's CDR3 is CASGGHPSSGNTIYF.